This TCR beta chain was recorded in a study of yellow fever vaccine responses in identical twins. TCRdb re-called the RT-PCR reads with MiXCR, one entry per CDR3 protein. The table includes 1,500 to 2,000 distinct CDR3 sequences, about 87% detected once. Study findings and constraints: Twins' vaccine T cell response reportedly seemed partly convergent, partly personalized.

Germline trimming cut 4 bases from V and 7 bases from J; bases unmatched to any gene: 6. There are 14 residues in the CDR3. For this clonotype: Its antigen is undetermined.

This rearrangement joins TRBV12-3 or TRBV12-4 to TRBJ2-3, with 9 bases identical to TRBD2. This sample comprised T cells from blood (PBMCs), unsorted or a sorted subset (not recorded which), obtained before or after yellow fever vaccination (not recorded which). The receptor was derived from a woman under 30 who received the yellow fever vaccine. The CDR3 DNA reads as TGTGCCAGCAGTTCCCGAGGACTAGCGAATACGCAGTATTTT. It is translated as CASSSRGLANTQYF.